This T cell receptor (beta chain) is from a study of OX40 agonist ivuxolimab in advanced cancers. Study-level information: Ivuxolimab, an antibody that agonizes OX40 (CD134), was administered to the patients.

General study points: Relative to CD4+, CD8+ T cells held more expanded clones on average.

With respect to this clone: Its specificity is unknown.

Sequencing used immunoSEQ multiplex PCR; TCRdb keeps in-frame clones, though not all of them. The sample records 15,000 or so clones, approximately 75% being singletons. The clonotype originates from an adult with an advanced solid tumor such as melanoma, head and neck, liver or kidney cancer. Sequencing was performed on CD4+ or CD8+ T cells sorted from blood, taken in a trial of the OX40 agonist ivuxolimab.

The CDR3 reads CASSLNSNEQFF. DNA of the CDR3: TGTGCCAGCAGCTTAAATTCAAATGAGCAGTTCTTC. V gene TRBV7-6 combines with J gene TRBJ2-1; D not resolved. CDR1 SGHVS and CDR2 FNYEAQ come from the germline V gene. This CDR3 comprises 12 residues. Trimming removed 2 bases at V and 7 bases at J, with 6 bases between.